The present T cell receptor (beta chain) was sequenced within a study of radiotherapy plus CTLA-4 blockade in lung cancer. Study-level information: Disease control was achieved by around 30% of patients, and objective responses by 18%. Study-wide results and limits: Early blood T cell clone dynamics reportedly forecast response best, with interferon-beta. Once radiotherapy plus ipilimumab had been given, TCR clones derived from tumor expanded in blood.

Method: immunoSEQ multiplex PCR; TCRdb's copy keeps in-frame clones and lacks some. The table includes more than 90,000 clones, 65% to 85% detected once. Germline V lookup: CDR1 SGHVS, CDR2 FQNEAQ. With 8 bases removed from V and 7 bases from J, the gap between germline ends came to 23 bases. The CDR3 is made up of 15 amino acids. In chemo-refractory metastatic non-small-cell lung cancer, patients got ipilimumab CTLA-4 blockade together with focal radiation. Concerning this clone: Its specificity is not known.

The rearrangement links TRBV7-8 to TRBJ1-1; D call uncertain. The source was peripheral blood, collected from a patient treated with radiotherapy plus ipilimumab. This TCR was sampled from a human donor with non-small cell lung cancer who had a partial response to radiotherapy plus ipilimumab. The DNA for the CDR3 is TGTGCCAGCGATGCTCGGGGTGGGCCCCTCCGTGAAGCTTTCTTT. The encoded protein is CASDARGGPLREAFF.